Listed below are T cell receptor beta chains from one sample, sequenced in a study of blood T cell repertoires in COVID-19. Repertoires were generated with immunoSEQ multiplex PCR, while TCRdb's copy carries only in-frame clones and drops some. The sample lists 110,000 or so clones; more than 80% were seen once. Sequencing was done on a sample of peripheral blood. These receptors all come from an older man with active or convalescent COVID-19. Each CDR3 is given with its conserved first and last residue. D genes are given only for firm matches. Size tells how often a clone was seen (once, few, many) or the class of an expanded clone, and some rows leave it out.

TRBV18	TRBJ2-3	-	TRBD1	TGTGCCAGCTCACCAGGACAGGTCACAGATACGCAGTATTTT	CASSPGQVTDTQYF
TRBV28	TRBJ1-2	-	TRBD1	TGTGCCAGCAGCACAATACAGGGGGCCTATGGCTACACCTTC	CASSTIQGAYGYTF
TRBV9	TRBJ1-1	-	TRBD1	TGTGCCAGCAGCACAACGGACAGGCCGGGGGACACTGAAGCTTTCTTT	CASSTTDRPGDTEAFF
TRBV11-2	TRBJ2-7	-	-	TGTGCCAGCAGCCCACTTAGCGAGAGCTCCTACGAGCAGTACTTC	CASSPLSESSYEQYF
TRBV19	TRBJ1-6	-	-	TGTGCCAGTAGTTACGAGGGTTCGGCCCTCCACTTT	CASSYEGSALHF
TRBV2	TRBJ1-4	once	TRBD1	TGTGCCAGCAGTGAGGACAGGGGGGATGAAAAACTGTTTTTT	CASSEDRGDEKLFF
TRBV12-3/TRBV12-4	TRBJ1-1	-	-	TGTGCCAGCAGTTCGGGACTCGCTGAAGCTTTCTTT	CASSSGLAEAFF
TRBV13	TRBJ2-5	-	-	TGTGCCAGCACCCCCCCCGGGGGGCTAGAGACCCAGTACTTC	CASTPPGGLETQYF
TRBV9	TRBJ1-3	once	TRBD1	TGTGCCAGCAGGCAGGGGGTCTCTGGAAACACCATATATTTT	CASRQGVSGNTIYF
TRBV27	TRBJ2-7	-	-	TGTGCCAGCAGTTTATCGACGGTCCAGGGCTTCAACTACGAGCAGTATTTC	CASSLSTVQGFNYEQYF
TRBV27	TRBJ1-2	-	TRBD1	TGTGCCAGCAGTTTATCACAGGGGGATGGCTACACCTTC	CASSLSQGDGYTF
TRBV7-5	TRBJ2-2	-	-	TGTGCCAGAAGCTATCAGAACACCGGGGAGCTGTTTTTT	CARSYQNTGELFF
TRBV6-1	TRBJ2-2	-	-	TGTGCCAGCAGTGAGCAGGCAGCAACCGGGGAGCTGTTTTTT	CASSEQAATGELFF
TRBV28	TRBJ1-1	few	TRBD1	TGTGCCAGCAACCGGGGACAGATGAACACTGAAGCTTTCTTT	CASNRGQMNTEAFF
TRBV29-1	TRBJ1-1	once	TRBD1	TGCAGCGTTGAAAAAGGGGGACAGATGGAAGCTTTCTTT	CSVEKGGQMEAFF
TRBV5-6	TRBJ1-4	-	-	TGTGCCAGCAGTTTACAGGGATATAATGAAAAACTGTTTTTT	CASSLQGYNEKLFF
TRBV27	TRBJ1-5	-	-	TGTGCCAGCAGCACCCAAGGGGTCCAGGGGCCCCAGCATTTT	CASSTQGVQGPQHF
TRBV10-3	TRBJ2-1	few	-	TGTGCCACCCAGGGGGGAGGACTGGCTGAGCAGTTCTTC	CATQGGGLAEQFF
TRBV3-1/TRBV3-2	TRBJ1-2	-	-	TGTGCCAGCAGCCTCTCCGACAGACCCTTTGGAGGCTACACCTTC	CASSLSDRPFGGYTF
TRBV6-5	TRBJ1-6	-	-	TGTGCCAGCAGTTACGACCCCAGGTTGAATTCACCCCTCCACTTT	CASSYDPRLNSPLHF
TRBV28	TRBJ1-2	-	-	TGTGCCAGCAAAGGAGCCTATGGCTACACCTTC	CASKGAYGYTF
TRBV6-4	TRBJ2-1	-	-	TGTGCCAGCAGTGACCAAAGGGGCCCCCAGTTCTTC	CASSDQRGPQFF
TRBV16	TRBJ1-5	-	TRBD1	TGTGCCAGCAGCCTATTGGGACAGACTTTCTATAGCAATCAGCCCCAGCATTTT	CASSLLGQTFYSNQPQHF
TRBV19	TRBJ2-3	-	TRBD2	TGTGCCTCCCTGGGACTAGCGGGCAGCACAGATACGCAGTATTTT	CASLGLAGSTDTQYF
TRBV27	TRBJ1-6	-	TRBD1	TGTGCCAGCAGGATGGGACAGGATAATTCACCCCTCCACTTT	CASRMGQDNSPLHF
TRBV3-1/TRBV3-2	TRBJ2-1	-	TRBD1	TGTGCCAGCAGCTACCGCCGGACAGGGGCGACCAATGAGCAGTTCTTC	CASSYRRTGATNEQFF
TRBV19	TRBJ1-4	-	-	TGTGCCAGTACCCCGGGACACCTCGGACTGTTTTTT	CASTPGHLGLFF
TRBV5-1	TRBJ1-2	-	TRBD1	TGCGCCAGCAGCTTGGGGGACAGCGGACTCTATGGCTACACCTTC	CASSLGDSGLYGYTF
TRBV6-5	TRBJ2-2	-	-	TGTGCCAGCAGTTACAACGGACTCTTAAACACCGGGGAGCTGTTTTTT	CASSYNGLLNTGELFF
TRBV19	TRBJ2-2	-	-	TGTGCCAGTCGAGGGAGGTGGACCGGGGAGCTGTTTTTT	CASRGRWTGELFF
TRBV19	TRBJ1-5	-	TRBD1	TGTGCCAGTAGTGGACAGGGAGGGGCTCAGCCCCAGCATTTT	CASSGQGGAQPQHF
TRBV6-2/TRBV6-3	TRBJ2-1	few	TRBD2	TGTGCCAGCAGTCCCGGGACTAGCTCCTACAATGAGCAGTTCTTC	CASSPGTSSYNEQFF
TRBV3-1/TRBV3-2	TRBJ1-6	-	-	TGTGCCAGCAGCCAAGATGCGTCTCACTATAATTCACCCCTCCACTTT	CASSQDASHYNSPLHF
TRBV6-5	TRBJ1-1	-	TRBD1	TGTGCCGCAGCCAGGGGGAAAGCTTTCTTT	CAAARGKAFF
TRBV24-1	TRBJ1-5	few	-	TGTGCCACCAGTGCCCGGGGGGATCAGCCCCAGCATTTT	CATSARGDQPQHF
TRBV11-2	TRBJ2-3	-	-	TGTGCCAGCAGCCCAAAACGAGACAGTAGCACAGATACGCAGTATTTT	CASSPKRDSSTDTQYF
TRBV18	TRBJ1-6	-	-	TGTGCCAGCTCACCACAGGGACAACCTTCACCCCTCCACTTT	CASSPQGQPSPLHF